Listed below are T cell receptor beta chains from one sample, sequenced in a study of T cell clonotyping in hematopoietic cell transplantation. Assay: immunoSEQ multiplex PCR; the TCRdb copy retains only in-frame clones and omits some. The sample records 30,000 or so clones, 90% to 95% being singletons. This material consisted of PBMCs, taken 100 days after allogeneic stem cell transplant. The receptors stem from a female patient aged 50-59 years who had an allogeneic stem cell transplant from a related donor, so the T cells may come from the graft donor. Some clones in this sample may be carry-over from other donors' samples. CDR3s include the opening cysteine and the closing phenylalanine or tryptophan. A D gene is named only where the DNA matches it firmly. Not every row has a clone size; where given, it reads once, few, many or a size class.

v_gene: TRBV5-4
d_gene: NA
j_gene: TRBJ1-2
abundance: NA
CDR3nt: TGTGCCAGCAGCTTGGCCACGGGAAACTATGGCTACACCTTC
CDR3aa: CASSLATGNYGYTF

v_gene: TRBV9
d_gene: NA
j_gene: TRBJ1-1
abundance: NA
CDR3nt: TGTGCCAGCAGCGTAGGCAGGAACACTGAAGCTTTCTTT
CDR3aa: CASSVGRNTEAFF

v_gene: TRBV5-1
d_gene: NA
j_gene: TRBJ2-7
abundance: NA
CDR3nt: TGCGCCAGCAGCGAAGGGGGTGTCACCTACGAGCAGTACTTC
CDR3aa: CASSEGGVTYEQYF

v_gene: TRBV6-1
d_gene: NA
j_gene: TRBJ2-2
abundance: NA
CDR3nt: TGTGCCATACGGTCGAACACCGGGGAGCTGTTTTTT
CDR3aa: CAIRSNTGELFF

v_gene: TRBV4-1
d_gene: TRBD1
j_gene: TRBJ1-6
abundance: NA
CDR3nt: TGCGCCAGCAGCCAAAGGGAGAGACAGGGGCATAATTCACCCCTCCACTTT
CDR3aa: CASSQRERQGHNSPLHF

v_gene: TRBV18
d_gene: NA
j_gene: TRBJ1-2
abundance: NA
CDR3nt: TGTGCCAGCTCACCACAAGCACAGGGCCAGGATGGCTACACCTTC
CDR3aa: CASSPQAQGQDGYTF

v_gene: TRBV6-1
d_gene: TRBD1
j_gene: TRBJ1-1
abundance: NA
CDR3nt: TGTGCCAGTGCCTGGACAGGGATGAACACTGAAGCTTTCTTT
CDR3aa: CASAWTGMNTEAFF

v_gene: TRBV10-3
d_gene: TRBD1
j_gene: TRBJ2-7
abundance: NA
CDR3nt: TGTGCCATCAGGCCGGGACAGGATGGGGCCTACGAGCAGTACTTC
CDR3aa: CAIRPGQDGAYEQYF

v_gene: TRBV6-5
d_gene: NA
j_gene: TRBJ1-1
abundance: few
CDR3nt: TGTGCCAGCAGTCCTGGGAGGCCGAACACTGAAGCTTTCTTT
CDR3aa: CASSPGRPNTEAFF

v_gene: TRBV5-8
d_gene: NA
j_gene: TRBJ2-3
abundance: NA
CDR3nt: TGTGCCAGCAGCTTGGGCATAGCTAGAGAAGATACGCAGTATTTT
CDR3aa: CASSLGIAREDTQYF

v_gene: TRBV5-1
d_gene: NA
j_gene: TRBJ1-6
abundance: NA
CDR3nt: TGCGCCAGCAGCTTGCGTGGGCTTACAAATTCACCCCTCCACTTT
CDR3aa: CASSLRGLTNSPLHF

v_gene: TRBV9
d_gene: NA
j_gene: TRBJ2-7
abundance: NA
CDR3nt: TGTGCCAGCAGCCCCGTGGGGGGCGGCCCCTACGAGCAGTACTTC
CDR3aa: CASSPVGGGPYEQYF

v_gene: TRBV10-2
d_gene: NA
j_gene: TRBJ1-1
abundance: NA
CDR3nt: TGCGCCAGCAGTGAAGTTGGGTGGACTGAAGCTTTCTTT
CDR3aa: CASSEVGWTEAFF

v_gene: TRBV18
d_gene: NA
j_gene: TRBJ1-2
abundance: NA
CDR3nt: TGTGCCAGCTCACCTCAGGGAACCTCTAACTATGGCTACACCTTC
CDR3aa: CASSPQGTSNYGYTF

v_gene: TRBV7-8
d_gene: TRBD1
j_gene: TRBJ2-7
abundance: NA
CDR3nt: TGTGCCAGCAAGGGCTCGACAGGGCACGAGCAGTACTTC
CDR3aa: CASKGSTGHEQYF

v_gene: TRBV6-5
d_gene: TRBD2
j_gene: TRBJ2-1
abundance: NA
CDR3nt: TGTGCCAGCAGTCCTCGGGGGGGCGCAATCTTTGAGCAGTTCTTC
CDR3aa: CASSPRGGAIFEQFF

v_gene: TRBV30
d_gene: NA
j_gene: TRBJ1-5
abundance: NA
CDR3nt: TGTGCCTGGAGCCGCCAGGCAGGAAGGTATCAGCCCCAGCATTTT
CDR3aa: CAWSRQAGRYQPQHF

v_gene: TRBV9
d_gene: NA
j_gene: TRBJ1-3
abundance: NA
CDR3nt: TGTGCCAGCAGCGCGGACAGACCTGGAAACACCATATATTTT
CDR3aa: CASSADRPGNTIYF

v_gene: TRBV6-1
d_gene: NA
j_gene: TRBJ1-5
abundance: once
CDR3nt: TGTGCCAGCAGTGAAGCGGGGGGTGGGTTGGGTCAGCCCCAGCATTTT
CDR3aa: CASSEAGGGLGQPQHF

v_gene: TRBV5-4
d_gene: TRBD1
j_gene: TRBJ1-2
abundance: medium-sized
CDR3nt: TGTGCCAGCAGCTTAGGACAGGGGGTAGCTTTGGATGGCTACACCTTC
CDR3aa: CASSLGQGVALDGYTF

v_gene: TRBV6-5
d_gene: NA
j_gene: TRBJ2-7
abundance: NA
CDR3nt: TGTGCCAGCAGTTACGGTGGTGGTTCCGGGGGTTCCGAGCAGTACTTC
CDR3aa: CASSYGGGSGGSEQYF

v_gene: TRBV9
d_gene: TRBD2
j_gene: TRBJ2-3
abundance: NA
CDR3nt: TGTGCCAGCAGCGTAGAGGGACTAGCGGGGGGTACGCAGTATTTT
CDR3aa: CASSVEGLAGGTQYF

v_gene: TRBV7-2
d_gene: TRBD2
j_gene: TRBJ2-3
abundance: NA
CDR3nt: TGTGCCAGCAGCCTTGGCTCAGCGGGGGGAGAAGATACGCAGTATTTT
CDR3aa: CASSLGSAGGEDTQYF

v_gene: TRBV5-1
d_gene: NA
j_gene: TRBJ1-1
abundance: NA
CDR3nt: TGCGCCAGCAGCTTGGGGTCCGGGGCTGAAGCTTTCTTT
CDR3aa: CASSLGSGAEAFF

v_gene: TRBV9
d_gene: TRBD1
j_gene: TRBJ2-3
abundance: NA
CDR3nt: TGTGCCAGCAGCGTGCAGGGGGCAACAGCCGATACGCAGTATTTT
CDR3aa: CASSVQGATADTQYF

v_gene: TRBV15
d_gene: TRBD1
j_gene: TRBJ1-2
abundance: NA
CDR3nt: TGTGCCACCAGCACGGACAGGGGTGGCTATGGCTACACCTTC
CDR3aa: CATSTDRGGYGYTF

v_gene: TRBV7-8
d_gene: NA
j_gene: TRBJ1-2
abundance: NA
CDR3nt: TGTGCCAGCAGCTTAGCGTGGCCCTTTAACTATGGCTACACCTTC
CDR3aa: CASSLAWPFNYGYTF

v_gene: TRBV7-6
d_gene: NA
j_gene: TRBJ1-6
abundance: NA
CDR3nt: TGTGCCAGCAGCCCGCGCCTGACGAATTCACCCCTCCACTTT
CDR3aa: CASSPRLTNSPLHF

v_gene: TRBV10-3
d_gene: NA
j_gene: TRBJ1-3
abundance: NA
CDR3nt: TGTGCCATCAGTGACCCGAAAAGTGCGGGGGATGGAAACACCATATATTTT
CDR3aa: CAISDPKSAGDGNTIYF

v_gene: TRBV19
d_gene: TRBD2
j_gene: TRBJ2-5
abundance: NA
CDR3nt: TGTGCCAGTAGTCCTACTAGCGGGGAAGAGACCCAGTACTTC
CDR3aa: CASSPTSGEETQYF

v_gene: TRBV6-1
d_gene: NA
j_gene: TRBJ1-1
abundance: once
CDR3nt: TGTGCCAGCAGTGCCTACCAGGGGACTGAAGCTTTCTTT
CDR3aa: CASSAYQGTEAFF

v_gene: TRBV19
d_gene: NA
j_gene: TRBJ1-1
abundance: NA
CDR3nt: TGTGCCAGTACCAGAGGAAGAGGGGTAGGGACTGAAGCTTTCTTT
CDR3aa: CASTRGRGVGTEAFF

v_gene: TRBV5-6
d_gene: NA
j_gene: TRBJ2-7
abundance: NA
CDR3nt: TGTGCCAGCAGCTTGTATGTCTCTTCGGGCAGGATATACGAGCAGTACTTC
CDR3aa: CASSLYVSSGRIYEQYF

v_gene: TRBV19
d_gene: NA
j_gene: TRBJ1-5
abundance: NA
CDR3nt: TGTGCCAGTAGTTCCCTTTGGGGGGAGCGTATGAGTGATGGCAATCAGCCCCAGCATTTT
CDR3aa: CASSSLWGERMSDGNQPQHF

v_gene: TRBV5-6
d_gene: NA
j_gene: TRBJ1-2
abundance: NA
CDR3nt: TGTGCCAGCAGCCCGGACAGCGGAAGCAATGGCTACACCTTC
CDR3aa: CASSPDSGSNGYTF

v_gene: TRBV2
d_gene: NA
j_gene: TRBJ2-2
abundance: NA
CDR3nt: TGTGCCAGCAGTTGGGGCCCGAACACCGGGGAGCTGTTTTTT
CDR3aa: CASSWGPNTGELFF

v_gene: TRBV11-2
d_gene: NA
j_gene: TRBJ1-3
abundance: NA
CDR3nt: TGTGCCAGCAGCTCGGGTCCCCGAAACACCATATATTTT
CDR3aa: CASSSGPRNTIYF

v_gene: TRBV6-1
d_gene: NA
j_gene: TRBJ2-7
abundance: NA
CDR3nt: TGTGCCAGCAGCGTCCTAACGGCAGCCTCCTACGAGCAGTACTTC
CDR3aa: CASSVLTAASYEQYF

v_gene: TRBV2
d_gene: TRBD2
j_gene: TRBJ2-1
abundance: NA
CDR3nt: TGTGCCAGCAGAGAGGGACTAGCGGGGGGCGTCAATGAGCAGTTCTTC
CDR3aa: CASREGLAGGVNEQFF

v_gene: TRBV5-1
d_gene: NA
j_gene: TRBJ1-5
abundance: once
CDR3nt: TGCGCCAGCAGCTTGCTACAGGGTAGTCAGCCCCAGCATTTT
CDR3aa: CASSLLQGSQPQHF

v_gene: TRBV19
d_gene: NA
j_gene: TRBJ2-7
abundance: NA
CDR3nt: TGTGCCAGTAGTATAGCTCAGGGGACATACGAGCAGTACTTC
CDR3aa: CASSIAQGTYEQYF

v_gene: TRBV13
d_gene: NA
j_gene: TRBJ1-2
abundance: few
CDR3nt: TGTGCCAGCAGCTCTCTGGGGGACCCTTATGGCTACACCTTC
CDR3aa: CASSSLGDPYGYTF

v_gene: TRBV6-6
d_gene: NA
j_gene: TRBJ1-2
abundance: NA
CDR3nt: TGTGCCAGCAGTTCCCTGGGCTATGGCTACACCTTC
CDR3aa: CASSSLGYGYTF